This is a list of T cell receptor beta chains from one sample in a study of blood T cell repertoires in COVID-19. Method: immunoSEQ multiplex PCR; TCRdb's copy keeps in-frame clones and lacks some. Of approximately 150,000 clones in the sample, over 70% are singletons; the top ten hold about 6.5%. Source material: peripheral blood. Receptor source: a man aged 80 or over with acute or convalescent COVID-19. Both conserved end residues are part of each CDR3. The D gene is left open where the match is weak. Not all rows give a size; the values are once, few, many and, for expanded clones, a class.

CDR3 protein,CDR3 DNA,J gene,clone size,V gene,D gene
CASSLSTVRLAAYNEQFF,TGTGCCAGCAGTTTATCGACGGTTCGACTAGCGGCTTACAATGAGCAGTTCTTC,TRBJ2-1,NA,TRBV27,TRBD2
CASSPGQMNTEAFF,TGTGCCAGCAGCCCGGGACAGATGAACACTGAAGCTTTCTTT,TRBJ1-1,NA,TRBV3-1/TRBV3-2,TRBD1
CASSLRDRVSYNSPLHF,TGTGCCAGCTCGCTCCGGGACAGGGTCTCCTATAATTCACCCCTCCACTTT,TRBJ1-6,NA,TRBV9,TRBD1
CASSLVVRNSPLHF,TGTGCCAGCAGTTTAGTGGTCAGAAATTCACCCCTCCACTTT,TRBJ1-6,NA,TRBV28,NA
CASSLLSGLPYEQYF,TGTGCCAGCAGTTTATTGTCGGGACTACCGTACGAGCAGTACTTC,TRBJ2-7,NA,TRBV28,TRBD2
CASSFSVRDSRNEQFF,TGTGCCAGCAGCTTTAGTGTACGCGATTCGAGGAATGAGCAGTTCTTC,TRBJ2-1,NA,TRBV7-6,NA
CASSMAGLAGGTSTDTQYF,TGTGCCAGTAGTATGGCGGGACTAGCGGGGGGTACTAGCACAGATACGCAGTATTTT,TRBJ2-3,NA,TRBV19,TRBD2
CAWTFPVGGALPIGYTF,TGTGCCTGGACCTTCCCCGTGGGGGGGGCGCTTCCTATTGGCTACACCTTC,TRBJ1-2,NA,TRBV30,NA
CASSLNGVDEQYF,TGCGCCAGCAGCTTAAATGGAGTCGACGAGCAGTACTTC,TRBJ2-7,NA,TRBV5-1,NA
CASSSLLAGGRIGELFF,TGTGCCAGCAGCTCCCTCCTAGCGGGGGGGCGGATCGGGGAGCTGTTTTTT,TRBJ2-2,NA,TRBV7-6,TRBD2
CASSLRTSGNYEQFF,TGTGCCAGCAGCTTACGGACTAGCGGGAATTATGAGCAGTTCTTC,TRBJ2-1,NA,TRBV11-3,TRBD2
CASSPQFGGTTDTQYF,TGTGCCAGCAGCCCCCAATTTGGGGGGACCACAGATACGCAGTATTTT,TRBJ2-3,NA,TRBV4-2,NA
CASSHGSNSNQPQHF,TGTGCCAGCAGCCACGGGTCTAATAGCAATCAGCCCCAGCATTTT,TRBJ1-5,NA,TRBV5-6,NA
CATSRDRVPNEQFF,TGTGCCACCAGCAGGGACAGGGTGCCCAATGAGCAGTTCTTC,TRBJ2-1,NA,TRBV15,TRBD1
CASSLVIGSPTGELFF,TGTGCCAGCAGCTTAGTTATCGGGTCACCAACCGGGGAGCTGTTTTTT,TRBJ2-2,once,TRBV7-2,NA
CASSLGGGNQPQHF,TGTGCCAGCAGCCTAGGGGGAGGCAATCAGCCCCAGCATTTT,TRBJ1-5,NA,TRBV5-5,NA
CASSIGDRLLAGELFF,TGTGCCAGTAGTATCGGGGACAGGTTACTCGCCGGGGAGCTGTTTTTT,TRBJ2-2,NA,TRBV19,TRBD1
CASSPLGQWVGNTIYF,TGTGCCAGCTCACCGCTGGGACAGTGGGTTGGAAACACCATATATTTT,TRBJ1-3,NA,TRBV18,TRBD1
CASPETSSSTDTQYF,TGTGCCAGCCCTGAGACTTCGTCTAGCACAGATACGCAGTATTTT,TRBJ2-3,NA,TRBV19,NA
CASSQGAFEAFF,TGTGCCAGCAGCCAGGGGGCATTTGAAGCTTTCTTT,TRBJ1-1,once,TRBV5-6,TRBD1
CASSQGGDGRAVLYF,TGCGCCAGCAGCCAAGGGGGGGACGGGAGGGCCGTTTTGTACTTC,TRBJ2-7,once,TRBV4-1,TRBD2
CASSQQGATEAFF,TGTGCCAGCAGCCAACAGGGGGCCACTGAAGCTTTCTTT,TRBJ1-1,NA,TRBV7-2,TRBD1
CASSDPGGSISYEQYF,TGTGCCAGCAGCGACCCCGGCGGGAGCATTTCCTACGAGCAGTACTTC,TRBJ2-7,once,TRBV9,TRBD2
CASSLAFLAGHADTQYF,TGTGCCAGCAGCTTAGCTTTTCTAGCGGGACACGCAGATACGCAGTATTTT,TRBJ2-3,NA,TRBV7-8,TRBD2
CASSSPGLRGYTF,TGTGCCAGCAGCTCACCGGGGTTGAGAGGCTACACCTTC,TRBJ1-2,NA,TRBV28,NA
CASSPGTTFVEQYF,TGTGCCAGCTCACCAGGGACTACGTTTGTGGAGCAGTACTTC,TRBJ2-7,few,TRBV18,TRBD2
CASSPQGVENSPLHF,TGTGCCAGCTCACCACAGGGGGTGGAAAATTCACCCCTCCACTTT,TRBJ1-6,NA,TRBV18,NA
CASSPGTSGVYNEQFF,TGTGCCAGCAGCCCAGGGACTAGCGGGGTTTACAATGAGCAGTTCTTC,TRBJ2-1,once,TRBV5-4,TRBD2
CASSIGYEQYF,TGTGCCAGCAGTATCGGCTACGAGCAGTACTTC,TRBJ2-7,NA,TRBV12-3/TRBV12-4,NA
CASSWEDLRENTEAFF,TGTGCCAGCAGCTGGGAGGACCTCAGGGAGAACACTGAAGCTTTCTTT,TRBJ1-1,NA,TRBV21-1,NA
CASSQRQGRTDTQYF,TGTGCCAGCAGCCAGCGACAGGGCCGCACAGATACGCAGTATTTT,TRBJ2-3,NA,TRBV3-1/TRBV3-2,TRBD1
CATSELTGGYTF,TGTGCCACCAGTGAACTCACAGGGGGCTACACCTTC,TRBJ1-2,NA,TRBV24-1,NA
CSARPGQAGTF,TGCAGTGCTAGACCGGGACAGGCGGGTACCTTC,TRBJ1-2,once,TRBV20-1,TRBD1
CASSQDRLAGRNTGELFF,TGTGCCAGCAGCCAAGATCGACTAGCGGGGAGGAACACCGGGGAGCTGTTTTTT,TRBJ2-2,few,TRBV3-1/TRBV3-2,TRBD2
CASSQGAGETQYF,TGTGCCAGCAGCCAGGGGGCAGGAGAGACCCAGTACTTC,TRBJ2-5,NA,TRBV7-9,TRBD1
CASSDWASGGTYEQYF,TGTGCCAGCAGTGATTGGGCTAGCGGGGGAACCTACGAGCAGTACTTC,TRBJ2-7,NA,TRBV2,TRBD2
CASSLEGSGSAAFF,TGTGCCAGCAGCTTAGAGGGTTCAGGGTCCGCTGCTTTCTTT,TRBJ1-1,NA,TRBV7-2,NA
CASPTFGQSLAKNIQYF,TGTGCCAGCCCGACCTTTGGACAGAGTCTAGCCAAAAACATTCAGTACTTC,TRBJ2-4,NA,TRBV5-8,NA
CASSVTSGRATDTQYF,TGTGCCAGCAGCGTAACTAGCGGGAGGGCCACAGATACGCAGTATTTT,TRBJ2-3,NA,TRBV11-2,TRBD2